These 2 T cell receptor beta chains were all obtained from the same sample, sequenced in a study of response to subunit inactivated influenza vaccine. TCRdb ran MiXCR on the RT-PCR reads and lists one entry per CDR3 protein. The sample lists 590,000 or so distinct CDR3 sequences, 14% occurring once. The specimen was PBMCs from blood, collected roughly 15 days before vaccination. These receptors were taken from a man in his fifties who received an inactivated influenza vaccine.

This chain links TRBV2 with TRBJ2-3, with 7 bases aligning to TRBD2. V gave up 1 base and J gave up 6 bases; unmatched junction bases: 7. Per the germline V gene, CDR1 is SNHLY and CDR2 is FYNNEI. This CDR3 has 15 amino acids. The CDR3 nucleotides are TGTGCCAGCAGTGAAGTTTACGGGGGGTCGGATACGCAGTATTTT. This codes for CASSEVYGGSDTQYF.

This clonotype was recorded at least ten times. The rearrangement links TRBV3-1 to TRBJ1-6, with no clear D. Trimming removed 4 bases at V and 6 bases at J, with 7 bases between. The germline V gene encodes CDR1 LGHDT and CDR2 YNNKEL (reference sequence). The CDR3 has 13 residues. The CDR3 spells CASSPEANSPLHF. The CDR3 DNA is TGTGCCAGCAGCCCAGAAGCTAATTCACCCCTCCACTTT.